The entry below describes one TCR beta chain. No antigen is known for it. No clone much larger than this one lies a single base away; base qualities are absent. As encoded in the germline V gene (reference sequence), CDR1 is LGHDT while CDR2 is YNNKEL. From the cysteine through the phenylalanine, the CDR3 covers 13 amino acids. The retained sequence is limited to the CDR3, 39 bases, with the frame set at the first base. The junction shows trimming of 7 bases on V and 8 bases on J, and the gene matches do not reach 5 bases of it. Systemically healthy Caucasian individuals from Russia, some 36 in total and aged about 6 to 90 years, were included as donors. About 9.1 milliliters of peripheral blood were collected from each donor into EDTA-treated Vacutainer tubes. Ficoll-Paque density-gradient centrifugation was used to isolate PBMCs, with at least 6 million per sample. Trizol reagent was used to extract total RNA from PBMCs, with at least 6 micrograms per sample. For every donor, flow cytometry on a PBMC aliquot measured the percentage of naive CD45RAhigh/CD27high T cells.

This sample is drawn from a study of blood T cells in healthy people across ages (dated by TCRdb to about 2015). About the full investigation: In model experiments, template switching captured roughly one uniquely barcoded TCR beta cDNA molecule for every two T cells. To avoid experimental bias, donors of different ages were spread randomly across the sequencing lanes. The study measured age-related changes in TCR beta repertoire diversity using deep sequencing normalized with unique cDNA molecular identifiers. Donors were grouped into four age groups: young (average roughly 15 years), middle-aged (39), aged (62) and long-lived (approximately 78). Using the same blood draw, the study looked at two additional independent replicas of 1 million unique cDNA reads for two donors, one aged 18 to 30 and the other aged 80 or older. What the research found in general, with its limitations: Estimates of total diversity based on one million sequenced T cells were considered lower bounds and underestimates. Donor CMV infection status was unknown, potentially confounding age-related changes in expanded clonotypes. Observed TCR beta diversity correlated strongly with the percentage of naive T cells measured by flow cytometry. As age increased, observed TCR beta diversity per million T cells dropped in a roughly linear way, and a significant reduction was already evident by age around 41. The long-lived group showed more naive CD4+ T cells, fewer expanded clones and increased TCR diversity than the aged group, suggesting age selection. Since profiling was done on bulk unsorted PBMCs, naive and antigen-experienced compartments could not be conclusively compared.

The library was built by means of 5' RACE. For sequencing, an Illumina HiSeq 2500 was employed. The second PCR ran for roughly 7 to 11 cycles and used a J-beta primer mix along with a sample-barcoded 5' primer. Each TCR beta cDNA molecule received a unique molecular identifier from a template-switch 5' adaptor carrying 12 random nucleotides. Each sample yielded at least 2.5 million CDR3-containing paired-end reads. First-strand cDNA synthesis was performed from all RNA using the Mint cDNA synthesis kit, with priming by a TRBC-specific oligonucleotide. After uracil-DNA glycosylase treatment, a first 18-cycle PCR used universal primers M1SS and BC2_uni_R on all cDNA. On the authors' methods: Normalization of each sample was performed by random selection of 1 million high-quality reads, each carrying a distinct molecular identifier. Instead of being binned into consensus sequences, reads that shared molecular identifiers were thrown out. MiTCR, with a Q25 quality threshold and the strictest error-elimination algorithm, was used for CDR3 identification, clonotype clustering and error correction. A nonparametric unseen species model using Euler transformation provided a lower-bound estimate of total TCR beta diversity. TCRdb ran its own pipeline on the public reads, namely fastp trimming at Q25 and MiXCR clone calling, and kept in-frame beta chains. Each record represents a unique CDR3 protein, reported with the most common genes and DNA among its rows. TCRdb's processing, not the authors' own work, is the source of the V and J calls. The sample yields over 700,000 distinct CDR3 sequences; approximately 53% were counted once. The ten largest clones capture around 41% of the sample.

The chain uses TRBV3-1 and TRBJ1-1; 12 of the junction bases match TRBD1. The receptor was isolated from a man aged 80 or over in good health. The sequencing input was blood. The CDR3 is CASTRDRGPEAFF. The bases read TGTGCCAGCACCCGGGACAGGGGGCCGGAAGCTTTCTTT.